Shown below are 10 T cell receptor beta chains from a single sample sequenced in a study of OX40 agonist ivuxolimab in advanced cancers. Assay used: immunoSEQ multiplex PCR; TCRdb lists only in-frame clones, some missing. The table shows tens of thousands of clones, with 86% occurring only once. The starting material was CD4+ or CD8+ T cells sorted from blood, obtained in a trial of the OX40 agonist ivuxolimab. The source of these receptors is an adult with an advanced solid tumor such as melanoma, head and neck, liver or kidney cancer.

The chain has TRBV4-1 and TRBJ1-5; perhaps TRBD1 as D (5 bases). The CDR3 extends over 15 amino acids. The germline V and J ends were trimmed by 0 bases and 1 base, with 7 bases remaining between them. CDR1 is MGHRA, CDR2 YSYEKL, per germline. CDR3 in amino acids: CASSQDGASNQPQHF. The CDR3 nucleotides read TGCGCCAGCAGCCAAGATGGGGCAAGCAATCAGCCCCAGCATTTT.

The rearrangement joins TRBV30 to TRBJ2-3, with D possibly being TRBD2 (5 bases). CDR3 length: 16 amino acids. CDR1 is GTSNPN and CDR2 is SVGIG in the germline V gene (reference sequence). V shed 5 bases and J shed 2 bases, with 20 bases lying between them. For the CDR3, the DNA is TGTGCCTGGGTCCCCTTTGTGGGAGTCCCCACAGATACGCAGTATTTT. The encoded protein is CAWVPFVGVPTDTQYF.

The chain links TRBV7-9 to TRBJ1-2; D is possibly TRBD1 (6 bases). The CDR3 extends over 18 amino acids. Germline loops: CDR1 SEHNR, CDR2 FQNEAQ (reference sequence). V was shortened by 3 bases and J by 0 bases, with 20 bases between the two germline ends. The CDR3 here is CASSFGGTSFASNYGYTF. DNA for the CDR3: TGTGCCAGCAGCTTTGGGGGGACATCTTTCGCCTCTAACTATGGCTACACCTTC.

The chain couples TRBV10-3 to TRBJ2-3; the D call may be TRBD1 or TRBD2 (5 bases each). This CDR3 has 14 residues. Trimming left V 7 bases short and J 2 bases short, with 13 bases between. In germline, CDR1 is ENHRY, CDR2 SYGVKD. The chain's CDR3 is CAINRDLDTDTQYF. The CDR3 bases are TGTGCCATCAACCGGGACCTTGACACAGATACGCAGTATTTT.

CDR3 protein: CASRQGGGYTF. CDR3 in DNA: TGTGCCAGCAGGCAGGGGGGGGGCTACACCTTC. The rearrangement uses TRBV6-5 and TRBJ1-2; TRBD1 agrees at 7 bases. Germline V lookup: CDR1 MNHEY, CDR2 SVGAGI. The CDR3 consists of 11 residues. Trimming cost V 6 bases and J 8 bases; bases outside gene matches: 3.

The chain joins TRBV19 to TRBJ2-1; 7 bases map to TRBD2. V shed 5 bases, J shed 0 bases, and the junction held 1 base outside the gene matches. The V gene's germline CDR1 is LNHDA and CDR2 SQIVND (reference sequence). The length of the CDR3 is 14 residues. CDR3 sequence: CASSGGSSYNEQFF. The CDR3 coding sequence is TGTGCCAGTAGTGGCGGGAGCTCCTACAATGAGCAGTTCTTC.

The chain combines TRBV5-1 with TRBJ1-2; D is uncertain. In germline, CDR1 is SGHRS, CDR2 YFSETQ. The CDR3 has 13 amino acids. V was pared by 4 bases and J by 1 base, with 8 bases between. In DNA, the CDR3 is TGCGCCAGCAGCCCGGACGGTAACTATGGCTACACCTTC. Residues: CASSPDGNYGYTF.

V gene TRBV4-1 combines with J gene TRBJ2-7, with D possibly being TRBD1 (8 bases). Germline CDR1 MGHRA, CDR2 YSYEKL. The V gene lost 3 bases and the J gene lost 0 bases, with 18 bases spanning the gap. This CDR3 spans 17 amino acids. The CDR3 coding sequence is TGCGCCAGCAGCCAGGGGATGGGGGGGACAGGCTCCTACGAGCAGTACTTC. This encodes CASSQGMGGTGSYEQYF.

The gene calls are TRBV19 and TRBJ1-3, with a weak D call TRBD1 (6 bases). CDR1 and CDR2 from the germline V gene are LNHDA and SQIVND (reference sequence). V lost 7 bases to trimming and J lost 3 bases, with 16 bases between them. The length of the CDR3 is 15 residues. The CDR3 sequence is CASNPGTSNGNTIYF. Written as DNA, the CDR3 is TGTGCCAGTAACCCCGGGACAAGCAATGGAAACACCATATATTTT.

In its sample, this clone was seen a few times. V is TRBV4-2 and J is TRBJ2-1, with D perhaps TRBD2 (7 bases). Trimming left V 3 bases short and J 7 bases short, with 16 bases between. CDR1 LGHNA and CDR2 YNFKEQ come from the germline V gene. CDR3 length equals 15 residues. CDR3 sequence (DNA): TGTGCCAGCAGCCAGGGGGCGGGAGCTAATAATGAGCAGTTCTTC. Its protein is CASSQGAGANNEQFF.